This TCR beta chain was captured in a study of regulatory T cells in long-lasting Graves disease. Construction of the TCR beta libraries employed iRepertoire HTBI primers in conjunction with Arm-PCR of CDR3 regions. One entry per CDR3 protein, called by TCRdb with MiXCR from the multiplex PCR reads. The table has over 500,000 distinct CDR3 sequences, 16% seen once. Time point in this sample: newly diagnosed GD, antithyroid drugs for less than 3 months. Extracted PBMC RNA gave rise to the TCR library. Germline CDR1 is SGDLS and CDR2 is YYNGEE. CDR3 size: 15 residues. The V end lost 3 bases, the J end lost 2 bases, and 15 bases lay between the germline ends. This clonotype turned up a few times. In addition, the sample was reused for a study of T cells in Graves' hyperthyroidism and ophthalmopathy.

The clonotype was recovered from a woman aged 25-40 years with Graves disease. The sample here was peripheral blood mononuclear cells (PBMCs), taken at new diagnosis, from a patient treated with antithyroid drugs. J is TRBJ2-7 and V is TRBV9, with a tentative D call TRBD2 (6 bases). The chain's CDR3 is CASSGAGLPPYEQYF. The DNA for the CDR3 is TGTGCCAGCAGCGGAGCGGGTCTACCCCCCTACGAGCAGTACTTC.